These 15 T cell receptor beta chains were all obtained from the same sample, sequenced in a study of T cell responses to AZD1222 COVID-19 vaccine. The table came from immunoSEQ multiplex PCR; TCRdb's copy has only in-frame clones and leaves some out. The repertoire holds roughly 130,000 clones, with around 87% as singletons. The starting material was peripheral blood, obtained on day 0 of AZD1222 vaccination. The source of these receptors is an adult in good health.

The rearrangement joins TRBV19 to TRBJ2-3; a possible D gene is TRBD1 (6 bases). The germline V and J ends were trimmed by 6 bases and 0 bases, with 13 bases remaining between them. The CDR3 loop spans 15 amino acids. In germline, CDR1 is LNHDA, CDR2 SQIVND (reference sequence). This CDR3 reads CASSTRGTSTDTQYF. The CDR3 nucleotides read TGTGCCAGTAGCACCAGGGGAACTAGCACAGATACGCAGTATTTT.

The chain links TRBV7-9 to TRBJ2-5; D may be TRBD1 or TRBD2 (5 bases each). From germline, CDR1 is SEHNR and CDR2 FQNEAQ (reference sequence). This CDR3 comprises 15 residues. The germline V and J ends were trimmed by 5 bases and 4 bases, with 17 bases remaining between them. The CDR3 region has the DNA TGTGCCAGCAGCCCCTGGGGGACGGCAGGAGAGACCCAGTACTTC. It translates to CASSPWGTAGETQYF.

V and J are TRBV27 and TRBJ2-3, with 11 bases identical to TRBD1. The CDR3 is 15 amino acids. In germline, CDR1 is MNHEY, CDR2 SMNVEV (reference sequence). The junction had 13 bases not matched to a gene; V was cut back by 6 bases and J by 11 bases. In DNA, the CDR3 is TGTGCCAGCAGCGTGACCGGGACAGGGGGTCGTGGGCAGTATTTT. This translates into CASSVTGTGGRGQYF.

The chain has TRBV14 and TRBJ1-1; D gene unclear. Trimming shortened V by 6 bases and J by 5 bases, and 16 bases separated the two germline ends. The CDR3 spans 14 residues. Per germline, CDR1 SGHDN and CDR2 FVKESK. The CDR3 loop reads CASSVRKWGTEAFF. The CDR3 DNA follows: TGTGCCAGCAGTGTTAGAAAATGGGGTACTGAAGCTTTCTTT.

V is TRBV12-3 or TRBV12-4 and J is TRBJ2-1, with D perhaps given as TRBD1 or TRBD2 (5 bases each). Trimming pared 3 bases from V and 12 bases from J, leaving 15 bases between. This CDR3 is 13 amino acids long. The DNA of the CDR3 is TGTGCCAGCAGTTTGTGGGACCCTCTCGGGCAGTTCTTC. Amino acid sequence: CASSLWDPLGQFF.

The chain joins TRBV5-4 to TRBJ2-7; perhaps TRBD1 as D (6 bases). The CDR3 is made up of 16 amino acids. V was shortened by 3 bases and J by 0 bases, with 16 bases between the two germline ends. Germline V gives CDR1 SGHNT, CDR2 YYREEE (reference sequence). CDR3 nucleotide sequence: TGTGCCAGCAGCTCCTATGCCAGGGGTTCCTCCTACGAGCAGTACTTC. Translated: CASSSYARGSSYEQYF.

The V call is TRBV24-1, the J call TRBJ1-5; D gene unclear. The CDR3 has 14 amino acids. The germline V and J ends were trimmed by 2 bases and 7 bases, with 11 bases remaining between them. Germline assignment: CDR1 KGHDR and CDR2 SFDVKD. The CDR3 bases are TGTGCCACCAGTGATTCTAATTCGAGACAGCCCCAGCATTTT. It specifies CATSDSNSRQPQHF.

V is TRBV18 and J is TRBJ1-1; D is unresolved. Germline CDR1 KGHSH, CDR2 LQKENI. The CDR3 length is 15 residues. V dropped 1 base and J dropped 0 bases, with 9 bases sitting between them. The CDR3: CASSPRGKMNTEAFF. CDR3 nucleotides: TGTGCCAGCTCACCACGTGGCAAGATGAACACTGAAGCTTTCTTT.

The table lists this clone with a count of one. The chain couples TRBV28 to TRBJ1-1; no reliable D call. The V gene lost 5 bases and the J gene lost 4 bases, with 14 bases spanning the gap. Germline V gives CDR1 MDHEN, CDR2 SYDVKM. CDR3 length: 14 amino acids. CDR3 nucleotide sequence: TGTGCCAGCAGTCCGCATTCCGGTAGCACTGAAGCTTTCTTT. It encodes CASSPHSGSTEAFF.

The gene calls are TRBV30 and TRBJ1-1, with D maybe TRBD1 (6 bases). The CDR3 runs to 12 residues. Trimming pared 3 bases from V and 6 bases from J, leaving 11 bases between. Germline V gene data show CDR1 as GTSNPN and CDR2 as SVGIG (reference sequence). CDR3 amino acids: CAWSTGGSEAFF. CDR3 DNA sequence: TGTGCCTGGAGCACCGGGGGCTCTGAAGCTTTCTTT.

The rearrangement joins TRBV6-2 or TRBV6-3 to TRBJ2-3; TRBD2 matches at 7 bases. After removal of 0 bases from V and 6 bases from J, the junction contained 6 bases not matched to a gene. The germline gives CDR1 MNHEY, CDR2 SVGEGT. The CDR3 sequence is 15 residues long. The CDR3 reads CASSYSELALDTQYF. In DNA form, the CDR3 reads TGTGCCAGCAGTTACTCGGAACTAGCGTTGGATACGCAGTATTTT.

This sequence joins TRBV11-2 and TRBJ1-1; D is unclear. V shed 5 bases and J shed 6 bases, with 7 bases lying between them. This CDR3 has 11 amino acids. Per the germline V gene, CDR1 is SGHAT and CDR2 is FQNNGV. The CDR3 sequence is CASSPVAEAFF. CDR3 nucleotide sequence: TGTGCCAGCAGCCCAGTCGCTGAAGCTTTCTTT. Together with reference TRBV11-2 and TRBJ1-1, the CDR3 gives the full variable domain: EAGVAQSPRYKIIEKRQSVAFWCNPISGHATLYWYQQILGQGPKLLIQFQNNGVVDDSQLPKDRFSAERLKGVDSTLKIQPAKLEDSAVYLCASSPVAEAFFGQGTRLTVV.

The chain recombines TRBV4-2 with TRBJ2-3; D not resolved. This CDR3 is built from 16 residues. Deletions cut 1 base from V and 1 base from J, with 12 bases between. Germline V gene data show CDR1 as LGHNA and CDR2 as YNFKEQ. The CDR3 spells CASSQGGPRGTDTQYF. CDR3 nucleotide sequence: TGTGCCAGCAGCCAAGGTGGGCCCCGGGGCACAGATACGCAGTATTTT.

CDR3 in amino acids: CASSPRGSGTSGPQETQYF. For the CDR3, the DNA is TGTGCCAGCTCACCTCGCGGTTCCGGCACTAGCGGTCCCCAAGAGACCCAGTACTTC. The gene calls are TRBV18 and TRBJ2-5, with TRBD2 matching 8 bases. Trimming took 3 bases from V and 1 from J; bases not matched to a gene: 16. The germline V gene has CDR1 KGHSH and CDR2 LQKENI. The CDR3 spans 19 residues. Drawing the rest from reference TRBV18 and TRBJ2-5, the complete variable domain is NAGVMQNPRHLVRRRGQEARLRCSPMKGHSHVYWYRQLPEEGLKFMVYLQKENIIDESGMPKERFSAEFPKEGPSILRIQQVVRGDSAAYFCASSPRGSGTSGPQETQYFGPGTRLLVL.

The rearrangement links TRBV28 to TRBJ1-5, with unresolved D. V lost 7 bases and J lost 0, with 25 bases in between. CDR1 and CDR2 from the germline V gene are MDHEN and SYDVKM. CDR3 length: 19 amino acids. The CDR3 DNA is TGTGCCAGCAACCCTTGGGAACCGGGAAAAAACTATAGCAATCAGCCCCAGCATTTT. Translating it yields CASNPWEPGKNYSNQPQHF. The complete variable domain, with remaining parts taken from reference TRBV28 and TRBJ1-5, reads DVKVTQSSRYLVKRTGEKVFLECVQDMDHENMFWYRQDPGLGLRLIYFSYDVKMKEKGDIPEGYSVSREKKERFSLILESASTNQTSMYLCASNPWEPGKNYSNQPQHFGDGTRLSIL.